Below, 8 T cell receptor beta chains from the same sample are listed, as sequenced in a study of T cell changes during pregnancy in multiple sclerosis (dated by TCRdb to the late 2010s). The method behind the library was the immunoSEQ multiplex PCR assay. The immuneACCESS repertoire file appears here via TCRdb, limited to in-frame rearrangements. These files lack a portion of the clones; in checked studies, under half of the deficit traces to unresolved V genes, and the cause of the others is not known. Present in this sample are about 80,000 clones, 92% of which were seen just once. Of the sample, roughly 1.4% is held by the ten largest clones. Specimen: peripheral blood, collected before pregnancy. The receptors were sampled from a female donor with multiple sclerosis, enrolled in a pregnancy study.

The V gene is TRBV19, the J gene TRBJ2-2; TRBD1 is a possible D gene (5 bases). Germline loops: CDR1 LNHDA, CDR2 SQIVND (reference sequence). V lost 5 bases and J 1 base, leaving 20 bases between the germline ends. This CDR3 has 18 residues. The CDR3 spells CASSSHQGSKGNTGELFF. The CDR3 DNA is TGTGCCAGTAGTTCTCATCAGGGATCTAAGGGGAACACCGGGGAGCTGTTTTTT.

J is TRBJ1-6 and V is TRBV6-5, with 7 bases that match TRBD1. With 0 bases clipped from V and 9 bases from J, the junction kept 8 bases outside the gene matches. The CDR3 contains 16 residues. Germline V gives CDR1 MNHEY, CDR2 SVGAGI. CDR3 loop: CASSYSSDRRRSPLHF. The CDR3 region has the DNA TGTGCCAGCAGTTACTCATCGGACAGGCGGCGTTCACCCCTCCACTTT.

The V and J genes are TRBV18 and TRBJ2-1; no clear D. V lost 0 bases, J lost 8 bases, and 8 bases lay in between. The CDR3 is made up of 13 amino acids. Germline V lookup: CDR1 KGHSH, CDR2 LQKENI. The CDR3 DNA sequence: TGTGCCAGCTCACCACCGTCTAGAGATGAGCAGTTCTTC. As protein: CASSPPSRDEQFF.

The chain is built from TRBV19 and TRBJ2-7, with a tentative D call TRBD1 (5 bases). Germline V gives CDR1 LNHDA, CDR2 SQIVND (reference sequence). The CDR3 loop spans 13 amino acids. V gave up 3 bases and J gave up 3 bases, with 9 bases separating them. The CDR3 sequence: CASSIAGFYEQYF. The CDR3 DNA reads TGTGCCAGTAGTATCGCAGGGTTCTACGAGCAGTACTTC.

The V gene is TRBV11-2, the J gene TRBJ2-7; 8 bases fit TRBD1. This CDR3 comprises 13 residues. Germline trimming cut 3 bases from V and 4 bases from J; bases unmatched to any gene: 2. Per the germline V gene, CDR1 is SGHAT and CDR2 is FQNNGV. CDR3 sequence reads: CASSFGQGYEQYF. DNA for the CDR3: TGTGCCAGCAGCTTCGGACAGGGATACGAGCAGTACTTC. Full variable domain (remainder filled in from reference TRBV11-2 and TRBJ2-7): EAGVAQSPRYKIIEKRQSVAFWCNPISGHATLYWYQQILGQGPKLLIQFQNNGVVDDSQLPKDRFSAERLKGVDSTLKIQPAKLEDSAVYLCASSFGQGYEQYFGPGTRLTVT.

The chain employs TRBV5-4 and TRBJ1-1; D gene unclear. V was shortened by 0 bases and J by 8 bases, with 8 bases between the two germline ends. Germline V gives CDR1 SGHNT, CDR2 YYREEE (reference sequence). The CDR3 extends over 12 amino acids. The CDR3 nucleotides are TGTGCCAGCAGCTTGGATTCCAGGGAAGCTTTCTTT. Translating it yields CASSLDSREAFF.

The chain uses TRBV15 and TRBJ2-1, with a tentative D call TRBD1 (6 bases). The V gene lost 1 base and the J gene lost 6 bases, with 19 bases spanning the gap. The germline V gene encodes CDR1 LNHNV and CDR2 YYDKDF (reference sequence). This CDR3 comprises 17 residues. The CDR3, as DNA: TGTGCCACCAGCAGAGTAAGGCAGGGGCGGTACGTCAATGAGCAGTTCTTC. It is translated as CATSRVRQGRYVNEQFF.

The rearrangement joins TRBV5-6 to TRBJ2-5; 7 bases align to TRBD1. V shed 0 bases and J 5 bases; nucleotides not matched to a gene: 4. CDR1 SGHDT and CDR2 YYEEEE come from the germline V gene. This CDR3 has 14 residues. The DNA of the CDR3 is TGTGCCAGCAGCTTGGAGGGGGCCTTCGAGACCCAGTACTTC. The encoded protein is CASSLEGAFETQYF.